The 9 T cell receptor beta chains reported below all come from one sample, sequenced in a study of Tregs in tolerant kidney transplant recipients. The method was immunoSEQ multiplex PCR; TCRdb's version includes in-frame clones alone and lacks a portion of them. The sample has hundreds of thousands of clones; around 82% are singletons. Sequences were obtained from CD4+ T cells from blood. The receptor set was obtained from a human donor in good health.

This clone was recorded a few times. The chain recombines TRBV7-2 with TRBJ2-1, with 9 nucleotides matching TRBD2. CDR3 length: 15 amino acids. V trimming: 1 base; J trimming: 8 bases; junction bases outside the gene matches: 6. CDR1 and CDR2 from the germline V gene are SGHTA and FQGNSA. The CDR3 spells CASSLVAGVMYEQFF. The DNA of the CDR3 is TGTGCCAGCAGCTTAGTAGCGGGAGTTATGTATGAGCAGTTCTTC.

CDR3 sequence: CASSLYVGDGANVLTF. CDR3 DNA sequence: TGTGCCAGCAGCTTATACGTGGGCGACGGGGCCAACGTCCTGACTTTC. This chain joins TRBV7-3 and TRBJ2-6; D unresolved. The V end was cut by 2 bases, the J end by 4 bases, with 12 bases between. Germline V gene lookup returns CDR1 SGHTA and CDR2 FQGTGA. This CDR3 comprises 16 residues.

The V and J genes are TRBV5-1 and TRBJ2-7, with TRBD1 matching 9 bases. The CDR3 covers 15 residues. Germline trimming cut 5 bases from V and 2 bases from J; bases unmatched to any gene: 8. Germline values: CDR1 SGHRS, CDR2 YFSETQ. The CDR3 protein is CASRSGQGLPYEQYF. As DNA, the CDR3 is TGCGCCAGCAGGTCGGGACAGGGATTACCCTACGAGCAGTACTTC.

This rearrangement joins TRBV4-2 to TRBJ2-2, with D possibly being TRBD2 (5 bases). CDR1 is LGHNA and CDR2 is YNFKEQ in the germline V gene. The V end was cut by 6 bases, the J end by 6 bases, with 8 bases between. This CDR3 has 12 amino acids. The DNA for the CDR3 is TGTGCCAGCAGTCTGGAGGCCGGGGAGCTGTTTTTT. It translates to CASSLEAGELFF.

The chain joins TRBV5-1 to TRBJ2-7; D possibly uses TRBD1 or TRBD2 (5 bases each). This CDR3 is 12 amino acids long. Germline CDR1 reads SGHRS; CDR2 reads YFSETQ. With 0 bases removed from V and 5 bases from J, the gap between germline ends came to 6 bases. CDR3 DNA sequence: TGCGCCAGCAGCTTGGGAGGGGACGAGCAGTACTTC. It is translated as CASSLGGDEQYF.

V and J are TRBV5-1 and TRBJ2-3, with D tentatively TRBD1 or TRBD2 (5 bases each). CDR1 is SGHRS, CDR2 YFSETQ, per germline. V was trimmed by 5 bases and J by 4 bases, leaving 20 bases between them. This CDR3 region has 16 residues. CDR3 sequence: CASSLNRDGPADTQYF. The DNA for the CDR3 is TGCGCCAGCAGTCTTAACCGGGACGGACCGGCAGATACGCAGTATTTT.

V and J are TRBV9 and TRBJ1-6, with D unclear. The germline V gene has CDR1 SGDLS and CDR2 YYNGEE. The V gene lost 6 bases and the J gene lost 8 bases, with 9 bases spanning the gap. CDR3 length: 12 residues. CDR3: CASNRIDSPLHF. CDR3 sequence (DNA): TGTGCCAGCAATAGAATCGATTCACCCCTCCACTTT. Full variable domain (missing parts from reference TRBV9 and TRBJ1-6): DSGVTQTPKHLITATGQRVTLRCSPRSGDLSVYWYQQSLDQGLQFLIQYYNGEERAKGNILERFSAQQFPDLHSELNLSSLELGDSALYFCASNRIDSPLHFGNGTRLTVT.

The gene calls are TRBV6-6 and TRBJ1-2; D gene ambiguous. Germline CDR1 and CDR2: MNHNY and SVGAGI (reference sequence). The CDR3 consists of 11 residues. The germline V and J ends were trimmed by 5 bases and 4 bases, with 5 bases remaining between them. The CDR3 is CASSLTYGYTF. The CDR3 nucleotides read TGTGCCAGCAGTCTCACCTATGGCTACACCTTC.

This chain joins TRBV13 and TRBJ2-3, with D maybe TRBD2 (5 bases). Germline CDR1 and CDR2: PRHDT and FYEKMQ (reference sequence). Trimming left V 3 bases short and J 4 bases short, with 14 bases between. CDR3 length: 15 amino acids. The CDR3 region has the DNA TGTGCCAGCAGCTTCAACAGTCGGGGTGCAGATACGCAGTATTTT. Its translation: CASSFNSRGADTQYF.